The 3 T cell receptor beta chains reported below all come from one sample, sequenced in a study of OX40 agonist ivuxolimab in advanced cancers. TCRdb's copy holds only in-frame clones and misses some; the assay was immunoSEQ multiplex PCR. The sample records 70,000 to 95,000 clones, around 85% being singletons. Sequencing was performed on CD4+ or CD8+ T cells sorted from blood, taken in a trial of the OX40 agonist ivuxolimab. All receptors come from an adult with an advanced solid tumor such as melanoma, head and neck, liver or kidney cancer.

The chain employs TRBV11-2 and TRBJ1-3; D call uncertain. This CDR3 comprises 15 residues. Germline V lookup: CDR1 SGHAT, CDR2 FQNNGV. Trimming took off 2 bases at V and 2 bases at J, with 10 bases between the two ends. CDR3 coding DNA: TGTGCCAGCAGCTTACTCTGGGATCCTGGAAACACCATATATTTT. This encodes CASSLLWDPGNTIYF. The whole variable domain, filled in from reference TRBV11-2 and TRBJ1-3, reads EAGVAQSPRYKIIEKRQSVAFWCNPISGHATLYWYQQILGQGPKLLIQFQNNGVVDDSQLPKDRFSAERLKGVDSTLKIQPAKLEDSAVYLCASSLLWDPGNTIYFGEGSWLTVV.

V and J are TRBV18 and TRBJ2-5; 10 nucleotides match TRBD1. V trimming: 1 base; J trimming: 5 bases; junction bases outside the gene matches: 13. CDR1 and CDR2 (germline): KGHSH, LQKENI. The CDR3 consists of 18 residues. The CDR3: CASSPQMRPGTGAETQYF. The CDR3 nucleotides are TGTGCCAGCTCACCACAGATGCGACCCGGGACAGGGGCCGAGACCCAGTACTTC.

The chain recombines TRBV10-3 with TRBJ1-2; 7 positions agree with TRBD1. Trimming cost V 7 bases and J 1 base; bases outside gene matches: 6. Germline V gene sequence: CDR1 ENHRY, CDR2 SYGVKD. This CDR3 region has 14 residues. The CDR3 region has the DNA TGTGCCATCAAAACAGGGGACCTTAACTATGGCTACACCTTC. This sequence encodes CAIKTGDLNYGYTF.